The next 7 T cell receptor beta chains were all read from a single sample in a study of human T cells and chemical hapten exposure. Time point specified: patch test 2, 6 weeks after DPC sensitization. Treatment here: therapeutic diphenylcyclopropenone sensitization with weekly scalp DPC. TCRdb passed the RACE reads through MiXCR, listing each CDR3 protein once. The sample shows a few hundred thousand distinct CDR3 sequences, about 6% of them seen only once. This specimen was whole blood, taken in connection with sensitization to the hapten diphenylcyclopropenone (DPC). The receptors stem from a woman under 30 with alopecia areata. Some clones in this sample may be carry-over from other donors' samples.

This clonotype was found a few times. The CDR3 here is CASSPQGGQIDTGELFF. In nucleotides, the CDR3 is TGCGCCAGCAGCCCTCAGGGGGGGCAGATCGACACCGGGGAGCTGTTTTTT. This chain links TRBV5-1 with TRBJ2-2; D is possibly TRBD1 or TRBD2 (7 bases each). This CDR3 spans 17 amino acids. V was trimmed by 4 bases and J by 3 bases, leaving 19 bases between them. Germline assignment: CDR1 SGHRS and CDR2 YFSETQ.

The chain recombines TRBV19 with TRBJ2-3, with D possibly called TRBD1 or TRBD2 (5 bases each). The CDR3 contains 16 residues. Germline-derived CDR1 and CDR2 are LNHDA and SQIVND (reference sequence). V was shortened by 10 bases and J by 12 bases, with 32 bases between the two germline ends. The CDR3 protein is CATKRPGRASSQEQYF. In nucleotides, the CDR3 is TGTGCCACCAAACGGCCGGGACGCGCATCTTCCCAGGAACAGTATTTT.

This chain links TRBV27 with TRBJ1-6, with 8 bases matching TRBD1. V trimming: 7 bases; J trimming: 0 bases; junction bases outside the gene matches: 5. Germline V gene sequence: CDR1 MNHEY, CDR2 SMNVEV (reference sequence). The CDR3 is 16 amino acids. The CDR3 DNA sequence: TGTGCCAGCATTCGGACAGGGAGCTCCTATAATTCACCCCTCCACTTT. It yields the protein CASIRTGSSYNSPLHF.

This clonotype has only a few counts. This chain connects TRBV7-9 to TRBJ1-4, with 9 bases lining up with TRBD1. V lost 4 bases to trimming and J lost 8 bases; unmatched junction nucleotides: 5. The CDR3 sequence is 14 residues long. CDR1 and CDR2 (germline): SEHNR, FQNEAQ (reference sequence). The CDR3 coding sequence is TGTGCCAGCAGCTCCCGGGACAGGGTGGAAAAACTGTTTTTT. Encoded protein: CASSSRDRVEKLFF.

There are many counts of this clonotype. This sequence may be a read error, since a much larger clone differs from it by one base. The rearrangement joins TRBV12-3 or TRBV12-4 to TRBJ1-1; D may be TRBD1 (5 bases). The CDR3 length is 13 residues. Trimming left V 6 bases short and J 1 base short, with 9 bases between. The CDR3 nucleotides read TGTGCCAGCAGATTGACAGCGAACACTGAAGCTTTCTTT. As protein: CASRLTANTEAFF.

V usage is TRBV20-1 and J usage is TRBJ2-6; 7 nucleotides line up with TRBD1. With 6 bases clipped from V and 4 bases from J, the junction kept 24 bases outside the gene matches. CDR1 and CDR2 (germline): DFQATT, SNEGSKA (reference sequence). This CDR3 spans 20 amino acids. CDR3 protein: CSAERGFAGGQSAGANVLTF. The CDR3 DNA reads TGCAGTGCCGAAAGGGGTTTTGCAGGGGGACAATCAGCAGGGGCCAACGTCCTGACTTTC.

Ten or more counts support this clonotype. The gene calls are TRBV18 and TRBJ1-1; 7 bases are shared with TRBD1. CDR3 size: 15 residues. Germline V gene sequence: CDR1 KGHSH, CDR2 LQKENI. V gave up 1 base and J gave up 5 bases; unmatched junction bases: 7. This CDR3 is CASSPQGARGTEAFF. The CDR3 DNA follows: TGTGCCAGCTCACCACAGGGGGCGCGGGGGACTGAAGCTTTCTTT. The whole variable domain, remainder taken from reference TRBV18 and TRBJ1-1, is NAGVMQNPRHLVRRRGQEARLRCSPMKGHSHVYWYRQLPEEGLKFMVYLQKENIIDESGMPKERFSAEFPKEGPSILRIQQVVRGDSAAYFCASSPQGARGTEAFFGQGTRLTVV.